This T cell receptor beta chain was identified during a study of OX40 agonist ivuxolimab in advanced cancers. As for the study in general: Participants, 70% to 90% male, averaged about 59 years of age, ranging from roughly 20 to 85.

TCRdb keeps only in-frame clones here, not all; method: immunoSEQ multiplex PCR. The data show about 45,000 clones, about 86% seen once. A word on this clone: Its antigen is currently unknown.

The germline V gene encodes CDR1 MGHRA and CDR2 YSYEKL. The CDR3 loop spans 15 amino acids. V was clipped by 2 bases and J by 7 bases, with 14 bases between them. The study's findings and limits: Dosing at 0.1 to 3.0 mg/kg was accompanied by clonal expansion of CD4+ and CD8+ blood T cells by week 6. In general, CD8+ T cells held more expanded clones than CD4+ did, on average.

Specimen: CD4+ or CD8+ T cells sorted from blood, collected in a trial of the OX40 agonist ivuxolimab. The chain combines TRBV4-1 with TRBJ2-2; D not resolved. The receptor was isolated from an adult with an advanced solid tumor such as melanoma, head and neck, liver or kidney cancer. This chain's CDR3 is CASSQNWAYGGELFF. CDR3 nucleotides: TGCGCCAGCAGCCAAAACTGGGCGTATGGCGGGGAGCTGTTTTTT.